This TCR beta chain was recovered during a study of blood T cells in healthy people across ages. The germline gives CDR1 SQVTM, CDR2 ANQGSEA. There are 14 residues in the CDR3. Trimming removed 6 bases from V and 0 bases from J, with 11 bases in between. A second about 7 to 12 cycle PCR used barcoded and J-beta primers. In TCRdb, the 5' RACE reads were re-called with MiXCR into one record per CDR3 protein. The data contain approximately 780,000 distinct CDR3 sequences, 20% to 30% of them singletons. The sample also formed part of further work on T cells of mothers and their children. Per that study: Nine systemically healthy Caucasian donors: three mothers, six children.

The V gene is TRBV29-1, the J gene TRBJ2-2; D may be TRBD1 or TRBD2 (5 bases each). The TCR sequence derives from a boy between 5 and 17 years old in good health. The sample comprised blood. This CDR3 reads CSVAGTANTGELFF. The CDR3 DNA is TGCAGCGTAGCCGGGACCGCGAACACCGGGGAGCTGTTTTTT.